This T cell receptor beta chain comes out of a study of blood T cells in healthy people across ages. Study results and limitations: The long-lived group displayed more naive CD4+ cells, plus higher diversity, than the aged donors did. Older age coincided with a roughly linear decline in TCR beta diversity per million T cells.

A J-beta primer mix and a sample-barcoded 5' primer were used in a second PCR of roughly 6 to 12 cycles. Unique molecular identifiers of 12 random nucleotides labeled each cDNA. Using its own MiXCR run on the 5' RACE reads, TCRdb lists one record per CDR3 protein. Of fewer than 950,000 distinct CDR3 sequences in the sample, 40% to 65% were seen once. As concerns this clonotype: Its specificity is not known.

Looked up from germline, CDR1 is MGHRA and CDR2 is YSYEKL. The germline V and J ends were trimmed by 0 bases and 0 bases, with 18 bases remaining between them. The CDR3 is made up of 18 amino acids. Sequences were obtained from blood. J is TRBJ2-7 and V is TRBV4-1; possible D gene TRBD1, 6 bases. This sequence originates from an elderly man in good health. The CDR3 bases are TGCGCCAGCAGCCAAGAGGTCTTCGTGGGGGCCAGCTCCTACGAGCAGTACTTC. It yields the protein CASSQEVFVGASSYEQYF.